The T cell receptor beta chain described here comes from a study of blood T cell repertoires in COVID-19. Libraries were prepared by immunoSEQ multiplex PCR; TCRdb keeps only in-frame clonotypes and omits some of them. The data show about 220,000 clones, 80% to 85% seen once. The sequence was collected from a woman aged 60-70 years who had recovered from COVID-19. Sequences were obtained from peripheral blood.

The DNA of the CDR3 is TGCGCCAGCAGCCAGGACGGGGGGCGAAGTGGAAACACCATATATTTT. Its protein product is CASSQDGGRSGNTIYF. V gene TRBV5-1 combines with J gene TRBJ1-3; TRBD1 might be the D (6 bases). V was cut by 4 bases and J by 3 bases, with 17 bases left in between. CDR3 length equals 16 residues. In germline, CDR1 is SGHRS, CDR2 YFSETQ.